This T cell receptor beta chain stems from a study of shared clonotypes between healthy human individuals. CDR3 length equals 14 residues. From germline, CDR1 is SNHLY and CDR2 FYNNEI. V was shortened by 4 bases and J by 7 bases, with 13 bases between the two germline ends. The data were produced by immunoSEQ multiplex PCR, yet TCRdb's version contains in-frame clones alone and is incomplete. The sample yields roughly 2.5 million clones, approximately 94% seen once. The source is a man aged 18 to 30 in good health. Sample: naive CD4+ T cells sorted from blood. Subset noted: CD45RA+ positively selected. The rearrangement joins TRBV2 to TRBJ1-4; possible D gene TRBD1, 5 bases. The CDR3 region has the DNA TGTGCCAGCAGTGCTGGGGCGGTGATTGAAAAACTGTTTTTT. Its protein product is CASSAGAVIEKLFF. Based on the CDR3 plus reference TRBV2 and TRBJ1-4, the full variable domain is EPEVTQTPSHQVTQMGQEVILRCVPISNHLYFYWYRQILGQKVEFLVSFYNNEISEKSEIFDDQFSVERPDGSNFTLKIRSTKLEDSAMYFCASSAGAVIEKLFFGSGTQLSVL.